This TCR beta chain came from a study of blood T cell repertoires in COVID-19 (dated by TCRdb to 2018 to 2020). The study in broad terms: The collaborator samples originated in the United States, Italy and Spain and spanned the acute and convalescent phases of COVID-19. The prospective study material was composed of cDNA or gDNA derived from T cells, B-cell-depleted T cells, or PBMCs. Deeply sampled blood TCRbeta repertoires from subjects exposed to, actively infected with, or recovered from COVID-19 were included in the dataset. The repertoires were released in a freely available public database intended as a resource for research on the immune response to SARS-CoV-2. The samples were drawn from the first 160 participants of the ongoing ImmuneRACE study and from 1,254 subjects provided by 6 global collaborators. A de-identified subject ID, COVID-19 status, age in years and sex were almost always included in the sample metadata. Where available, HLA class I and class II types were taken from metadata supplied by the sample provider and were not determined by assay-based typing.

Whole blood was collected in K2EDTA tubes by collaborating institutions according to the institutions' own protocols. For TCRbeta analysis, collaborators shipped samples as frozen whole blood, isolated PBMCs, or DNA extracted from either of those sample types. As concerns this clone: The clone's antigen remains unknown. Within one base of it there is no much larger clone, and no base qualities were kept.

Results and caveats for the whole study, not just this receptor: How much clinical and demographic metadata was included differed by source and by participant, and the metadata was provided uncurated.

The immunoSEQ Assay, a bias-controlled multiplex PCR, was used to amplify TCRbeta CDR3 regions from genomic DNA. The original methods were these. Nucleated cell counts per sample were estimated from amplification of reference gene primers within the assay. To quantify the absolute abundance of each unique TCRbeta CDR3 rearrangement, sequence reads were collapsed and filtered. For each sample, productive Simpson clonality was calculated by taking the square root of Simpson's diversity index across productive rearrangements. This immuneACCESS table, as held by TCRdb, lists in-frame sequences with V and J called but not all clones. Of the missing ones, under half trace to an unresolved V gene in checked studies; the others have no known cause. V and J calls and clone size are as listed in that table; D and trimming were resolved from the DNA. Here the sample has 150,000 or so clones; around 88% occur a single time. 1.5% to 1.7% of the sample is taken by the ten largest.

Source material: peripheral blood. This receptor was taken from a woman aged 55-70 years with acute or convalescent COVID-19.

The nucleotide sequence reads as follows: TGTGCCAGCAGCTTAGTGGACAGGGACGGCTACACCTTC. Its protein product is CASSLVDRDGYTF. The V and J segments used are TRBV7-2 and TRBJ1-2; 8 central nucleotides agree with TRBD1. The germline V and J ends show losses of 1 base and 8 bases respectively, and no gene match explains 3 bases of the junction. The CDR3 starts with the cysteine, ends with the phenylalanine, and has 13 residues. Just the 39-base CDR3 DNA is kept, in frame starting at base 1. CDR1 and CDR2 were assigned from the germline V gene as SGHTA and FQGNSA.